The clone carrying this TCR beta chain has a handful of counts. Its antigen remains unknown. The data originate from a study of cytomegalovirus exposure and HLA in healthy donors. Broader study findings: An analysis was carried out at a later point. It showed that HLA-associated TCR beta chains were more clonally expanded than equally common non-associated chains. Associated with cytomegalovirus, according to the listing, were fewer than 200 TCR beta chains. Many donors carried some public TCRs, although rarity characterized most TCR sequences.

Germline values: CDR1 LGHNA, CDR2 YSLEER. Trimming removed 1 base at V and 0 bases at J, with 12 bases between. The CDR3 loop spans 17 amino acids. The PCR made use of 60 Vbeta and 13 Jbeta primers. Original processing methods: A later analysis counted 80 million or so unique TCR beta chains, about 10 million shared. Data came from immunoSEQ multiplex PCR; TCRdb stores just in-frame clones and leaves some out. The V and J calls and clone size come from that table; D and trimming were worked out from the DNA. The sample holds 150,000 to 190,000 clones, about 75% seen once. The sample was PBMCs. The TCR originated in a man aged 18-30 years in good health and CMV-seronegative. This chain uses TRBV4-3 with TRBJ2-2; perhaps TRBD1 as D (5 bases). The chain's CDR3 is CASSQGIQEANTGELFF. The CDR3 nucleotides read TGCGCCAGCAGCCAAGGGATACAGGAAGCGAACACCGGGGAGCTGTTTTTT.